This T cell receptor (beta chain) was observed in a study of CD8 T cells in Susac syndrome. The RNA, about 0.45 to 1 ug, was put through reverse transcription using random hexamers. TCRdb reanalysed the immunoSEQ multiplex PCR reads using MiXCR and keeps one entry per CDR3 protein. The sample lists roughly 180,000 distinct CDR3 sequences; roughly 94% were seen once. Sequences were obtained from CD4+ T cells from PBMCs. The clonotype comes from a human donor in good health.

The CDR3 here is CASSQHPGQGYEQYF. In DNA, the CDR3 is TGTGCCAGCAGCCAACATCCGGGACAGGGCTACGAGCAGTACTTC. The V and J genes are TRBV3-1 and TRBJ2-7, with 9 positions matching TRBD1. From germline, CDR1 is LGHDT and CDR2 YNNKEL (reference sequence). The CDR3 is made up of 15 amino acids. The V and J ends lost 2 bases and 3 bases, in that order; junction bases with no gene match: 5.